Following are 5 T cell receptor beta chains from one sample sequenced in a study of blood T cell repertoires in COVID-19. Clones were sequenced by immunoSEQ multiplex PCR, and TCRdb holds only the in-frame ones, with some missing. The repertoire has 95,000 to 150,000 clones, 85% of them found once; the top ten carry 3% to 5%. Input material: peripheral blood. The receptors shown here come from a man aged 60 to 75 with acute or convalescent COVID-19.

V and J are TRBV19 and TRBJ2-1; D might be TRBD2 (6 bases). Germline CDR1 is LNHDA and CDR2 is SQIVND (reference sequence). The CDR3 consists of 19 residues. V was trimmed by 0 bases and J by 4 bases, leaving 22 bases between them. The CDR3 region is CASSIDGPSYGGAYNEQFF. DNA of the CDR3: TGTGCCAGTAGTATAGATGGCCCATCTTACGGGGGAGCATACAATGAGCAGTTCTTC.

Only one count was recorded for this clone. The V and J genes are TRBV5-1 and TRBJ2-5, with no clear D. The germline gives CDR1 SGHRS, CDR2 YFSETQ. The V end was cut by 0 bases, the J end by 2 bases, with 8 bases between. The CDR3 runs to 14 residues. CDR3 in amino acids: CASSLGTVQETQYF. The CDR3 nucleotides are TGCGCCAGCAGCTTGGGAACAGTTCAAGAGACCCAGTACTTC. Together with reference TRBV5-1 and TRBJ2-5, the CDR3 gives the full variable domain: KAGVTQTPRYLIKTRGQQVTLSCSPISGHRSVSWYQQTPGQGLQFLFEYFSETQRNKGNFPGRFSGRQFSNSRSEMNVSTLELGDSALYLCASSLGTVQETQYFGPGTRLLVL.

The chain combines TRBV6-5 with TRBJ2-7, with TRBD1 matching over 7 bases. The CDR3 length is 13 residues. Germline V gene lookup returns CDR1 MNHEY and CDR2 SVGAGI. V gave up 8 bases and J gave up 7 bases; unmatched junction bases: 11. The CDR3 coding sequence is TGTGCCAGCGATCCGACAGGGTCTCGTGAGCAGTACTTC. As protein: CASDPTGSREQYF.

In DNA form, the CDR3 reads TGCGCCAGCAGCTTGGGGCAGGGAGGGTCTCGAAGCGCAGATACGCAGTATTTT. Translated: CASSLGQGGSRSADTQYF. The chain employs TRBV5-1 and TRBJ2-3; TRBD2 matches at 7 bases. The CDR3 loop spans 18 amino acids. V lost 0 bases and J lost 4; bases outside the gene matches: 14. CDR1 is SGHRS, CDR2 YFSETQ, per germline. Complete variable domain (other parts from reference TRBV5-1 and TRBJ2-3): KAGVTQTPRYLIKTRGQQVTLSCSPISGHRSVSWYQQTPGQGLQFLFEYFSETQRNKGNFPGRFSGRQFSNSRSEMNVSTLELGDSALYLCASSLGQGGSRSADTQYFGPGTRLTVL.

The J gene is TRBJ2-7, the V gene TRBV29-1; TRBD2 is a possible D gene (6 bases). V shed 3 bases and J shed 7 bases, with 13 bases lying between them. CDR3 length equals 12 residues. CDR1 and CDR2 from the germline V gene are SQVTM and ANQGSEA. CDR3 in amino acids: CSVEAGSREQYF. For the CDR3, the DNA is TGCAGCGTTGAGGCGGGGAGTAGGGAGCAGTACTTC.